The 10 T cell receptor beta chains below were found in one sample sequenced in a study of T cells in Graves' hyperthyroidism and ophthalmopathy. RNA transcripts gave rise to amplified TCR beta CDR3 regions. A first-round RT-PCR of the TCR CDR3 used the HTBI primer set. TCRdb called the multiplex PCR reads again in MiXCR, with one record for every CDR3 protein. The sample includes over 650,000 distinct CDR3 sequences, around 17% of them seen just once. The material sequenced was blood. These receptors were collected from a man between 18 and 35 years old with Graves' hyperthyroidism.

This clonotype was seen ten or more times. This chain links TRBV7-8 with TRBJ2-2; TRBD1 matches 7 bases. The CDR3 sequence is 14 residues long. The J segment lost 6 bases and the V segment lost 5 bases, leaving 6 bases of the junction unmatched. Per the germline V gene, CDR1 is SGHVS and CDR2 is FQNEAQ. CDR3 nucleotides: TGTGCCAGCAGCACCGGGACAGCCGCCGGGGAGCTGTTTTTT. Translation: CASSTGTAAGELFF. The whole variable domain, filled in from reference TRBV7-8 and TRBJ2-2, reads GAGVSQSPRYKVAKRGQDVALRCDPISGHVSLFWYQQALGQGPEFLTYFQNEAQLDKSGLPSDRFFAERPEGSVSTLKIQRTQQEDSAVYLCASSTGTAAGELFFGEGSRLTVL.

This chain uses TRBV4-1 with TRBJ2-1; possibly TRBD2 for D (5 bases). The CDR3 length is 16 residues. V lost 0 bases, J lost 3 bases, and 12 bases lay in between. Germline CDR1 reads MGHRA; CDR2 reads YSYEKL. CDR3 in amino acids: CASSQDSAESYNEQFF. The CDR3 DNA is TGCGCCAGCAGCCAAGACTCAGCGGAAAGCTACAATGAGCAGTTCTTC.

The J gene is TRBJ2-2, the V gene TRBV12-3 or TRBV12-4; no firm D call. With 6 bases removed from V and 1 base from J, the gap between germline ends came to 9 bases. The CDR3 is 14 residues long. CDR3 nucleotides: TGTGCCAGCAGGAAGGCGGAGAACACCGGGGAGCTGTTTTTT. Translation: CASRKAENTGELFF.

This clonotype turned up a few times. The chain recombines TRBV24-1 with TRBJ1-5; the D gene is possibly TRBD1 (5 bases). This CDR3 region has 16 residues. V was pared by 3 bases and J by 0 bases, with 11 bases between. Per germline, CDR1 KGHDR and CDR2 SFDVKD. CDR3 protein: CATSDVRGNSNQPQHF. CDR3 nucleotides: TGTGCCACCAGTGATGTGAGGGGTAATAGCAATCAGCCCCAGCATTTT.

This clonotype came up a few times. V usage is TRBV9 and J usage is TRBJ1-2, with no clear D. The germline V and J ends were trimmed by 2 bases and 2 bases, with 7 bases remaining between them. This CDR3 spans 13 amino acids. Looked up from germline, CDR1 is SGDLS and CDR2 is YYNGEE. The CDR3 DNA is TGTGCCAGCAGCGTGACCGAAAACTATGGCTACACCTTC. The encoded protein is CASSVTENYGYTF.

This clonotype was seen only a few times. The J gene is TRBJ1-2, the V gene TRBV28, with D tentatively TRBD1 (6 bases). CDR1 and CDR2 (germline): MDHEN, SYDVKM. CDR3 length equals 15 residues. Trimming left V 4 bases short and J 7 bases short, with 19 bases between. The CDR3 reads CASSSNPGGAGGYTF. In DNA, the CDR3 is TGTGCCAGCAGTTCCAACCCGGGGGGGGCGGGTGGCTACACCTTC.

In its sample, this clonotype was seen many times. In nucleotides, the CDR3 is TGTGCCAGCAGCCAGGTCCGAGGGACCCAGTACTTC. Amino acid sequence: CASSQVRGTQYF. This chain uses TRBV3-1 with TRBJ2-5; no definite D call. CDR1 is LGHDT, CDR2 YNNKEL, per germline (reference sequence). The V and J ends lost 3 bases and 7 bases respectively, with 9 bases between them. The CDR3 sequence is 12 residues long.

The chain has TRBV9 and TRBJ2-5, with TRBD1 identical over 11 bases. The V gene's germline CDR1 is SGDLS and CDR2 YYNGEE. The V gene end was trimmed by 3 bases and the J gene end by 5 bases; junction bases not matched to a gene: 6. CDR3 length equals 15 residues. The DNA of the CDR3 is TGTGCCAGCAGCGCTTGGACAGGGGGCTTGGAGACCCAGTACTTC. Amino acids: CASSAWTGGLETQYF.

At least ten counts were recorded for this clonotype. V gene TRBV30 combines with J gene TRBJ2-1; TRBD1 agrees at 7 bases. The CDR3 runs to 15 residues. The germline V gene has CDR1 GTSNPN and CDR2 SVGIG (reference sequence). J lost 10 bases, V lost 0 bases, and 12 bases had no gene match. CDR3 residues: CAWSVLSNRGQEQFF. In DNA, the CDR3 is TGTGCCTGGAGTGTACTATCGAACAGGGGACAAGAGCAGTTCTTC.

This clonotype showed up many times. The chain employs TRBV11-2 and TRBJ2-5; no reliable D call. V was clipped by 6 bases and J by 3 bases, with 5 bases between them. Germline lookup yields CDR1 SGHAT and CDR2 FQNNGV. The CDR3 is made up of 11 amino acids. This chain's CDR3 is CASRREETQYF. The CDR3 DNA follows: TGTGCCAGCAGAAGAGAAGAGACCCAGTACTTC.